Following are 21 T cell receptor beta chains from one sample sequenced in a study of cytomegalovirus exposure and HLA in healthy donors. The PCR had 60 Vbeta and 13 Jbeta primers. Assay: immunoSEQ multiplex PCR; the TCRdb copy retains only in-frame clones and omits some. The data hold more than 95,000 clones, with around 77% observed a single time. Sequenced: PBMCs. These receptors were taken from a man aged 50 to 60 in good health and CMV-seropositive.

This chain uses TRBV27 with TRBJ2-1, with TRBD2 identical over 10 bases. CDR1 is MNHEY and CDR2 is SMNVEV in the germline V gene (reference sequence). CDR3 length equals 20 residues. V shed 5 bases and J 0 bases; nucleotides not matched to a gene: 16. In nucleotides, the CDR3 is TGTGCCAGCAGTCCCAACCCGAGGACTAGCGGAATGAGCTCCTACAATGAGCAGTTCTTC. This encodes CASSPNPRTSGMSSYNEQFF.

The sample holds one count of this clone. CDR3 in DNA: TGTGCCAGCAGTGAAGGCAGTACTGAGGGTGTGCAGTATTTT. Residues: CASSEGSTEGVQYF. This chain connects TRBV2 to TRBJ2-3, with a possible D match to TRBD2 (5 bases). The germline CDR1 and CDR2 sequences are SNHLY and FYNNEI. V was clipped by 1 base and J by 11 bases, with 16 bases between them. The CDR3 extends over 14 amino acids.

The V call is TRBV19, the J call TRBJ2-7; tentatively, D is TRBD2 (6 bases). The V and J ends lost 5 bases and 1 base respectively, with 15 bases between them. CDR1 and CDR2 from the germline V gene are LNHDA and SQIVND (reference sequence). There are 15 residues in the CDR3. The CDR3: CASSFSGGTSYEQYF. The CDR3 nucleotides read TGTGCCAGTAGTTTTAGCGGAGGGACGTCCTACGAGCAGTACTTC. The whole variable domain, remainder taken from reference TRBV19 and TRBJ2-7, is DGGITQSPKYLFRKEGQNVTLSCEQNLNHDAMYWYRQDPGQGLRLIYYSQIVNDFQKGDIAEGYSVSREKKESFPLTVTSAQKNPTAFYLCASSFSGGTSYEQYFGPGTRLTVT.

This chain connects TRBV2 to TRBJ2-7, with TRBD1 identical over 7 bases. Germline CDR1 is SNHLY and CDR2 is FYNNEI. V lost 7 bases and J lost 5; bases outside the gene matches: 2. The CDR3 is 11 amino acids. CDR3 loop: CASKDRHEQYF. In DNA form, the CDR3 reads TGTGCCAGCAAGGACAGGCACGAGCAGTACTTC. Full variable domain (outside the CDR3, taken from reference TRBV2 and TRBJ2-7): EPEVTQTPSHQVTQMGQEVILRCVPISNHLYFYWYRQILGQKVEFLVSFYNNEISEKSEIFDDQFSVERPDGSNFTLKIRSTKLEDSAMYFCASKDRHEQYFGPGTRLTVT.

This clone showed up just a few times. This chain links TRBV30 with TRBJ2-2; 7 positions match TRBD2. The CDR3 has 12 residues. Germline V CDR1 and CDR2: GTSNPN, SVGIG (reference sequence). With V trimmed by 8 bases and J by 4 bases, 4 bases remained unmatched. CDR3 DNA sequence: TGTGCCGTGCCGGGAGGCACCGGGGAGCTGTTTTTT. Protein: CAVPGGTGELFF.

The chain is built from TRBV11-2 and TRBJ2-3, with unresolved D. The V gene lost 4 bases and the J gene lost 6 bases, with 17 bases spanning the gap. The CDR3 spans 15 residues. Germline V CDR1 and CDR2: SGHAT, FQNNGV. The CDR3 loop is CASSSDIVRWDTQYF. As DNA, the CDR3 is TGTGCCAGCAGCTCTGATATTGTGAGGTGGGATACGCAGTATTTT. The full variable domain, in which reference TRBV11-2 and TRBJ2-3 provide the parts outside the CDR3, is EAGVAQSPRYKIIEKRQSVAFWCNPISGHATLYWYQQILGQGPKLLIQFQNNGVVDDSQLPKDRFSAERLKGVDSTLKIQPAKLEDSAVYLCASSSDIVRWDTQYFGPGTRLTVL.

This sequence joins TRBV5-1 and TRBJ2-7; 11 bases line up with TRBD1. Germline V lookup: CDR1 SGHRS, CDR2 YFSETQ. V gave up 6 bases and J gave up 9 bases; unmatched junction bases: 11. The CDR3 spans 14 residues. The CDR3 sequence is CASTVDRGHEGQYF. The CDR3 DNA reads as TGCGCCAGCACCGTGGACAGGGGGCACGAAGGGCAGTACTTC.

This clone was seen more than once but under ten times. The chain joins TRBV19 to TRBJ2-7; D is possibly TRBD1 (6 bases). Germline values: CDR1 LNHDA, CDR2 SQIVND (reference sequence). The germline V and J ends were trimmed by 10 bases and 0 bases, with 16 bases remaining between them. This CDR3 contains 14 residues. CDR3 sequence: CATTRGGSSYEQYF. The CDR3 DNA sequence: TGTGCCACCACCCGAGGGGGAAGCTCCTACGAGCAGTACTTC.

This chain joins TRBV7-3 and TRBJ2-3; 14 bases agree with TRBD2. Germline CDR1 and CDR2: SGHTA and FQGTGA. V shed 4 bases and J 6 bases; nucleotides not matched to a gene: 9. This CDR3 is 17 amino acids long. The CDR3: CASSSSGTSGSMDTQYF. The DNA of the CDR3 is TGTGCCAGCAGCTCATCCGGGACTAGCGGGAGTATGGATACGCAGTATTTT. Supplemented by reference TRBV7-3 and TRBJ2-3, the full variable domain reads GAGVSQTPSNKVTEKGKYVELRCDPISGHTALYWYRQSLGQGPEFLIYFQGTGAADDSGLPNDRFFAVRPEGSVSTLKIQRTERGDSAVYLCASSSSGTSGSMDTQYFGPGTRLTVL.

This clone was observed a handful of times. V and J are TRBV9 and TRBJ2-1; TRBD2 matches 10 bases. V dropped 0 bases and J dropped 4; count of bases not matched to a gene: 4. The CDR3 consists of 16 residues. Per germline, CDR1 SGDLS and CDR2 YYNGEE. The CDR3 nucleotides read TGTGCCAGCAGCGTAGCTTGGACTAGCGGTTACAATGAGCAGTTCTTC. Translation gives CASSVAWTSGYNEQFF.

This clone was recorded only once. The chain carries TRBV11-2 and TRBJ2-5; 8 positions match TRBD2. The trim removed 2 bases at V and 2 bases at J, leaving 7 bases unmatched. The CDR3 loop spans 16 amino acids. Germline CDR1 is SGHAT and CDR2 is FQNNGV. The CDR3 DNA is TGTGCCAGCAGCTTAAGCCCACTAGCGGTGCAAGAGACCCAGTACTTC. Encoded protein: CASSLSPLAVQETQYF.

The V and J genes are TRBV27 and TRBJ2-7; 9 nucleotides align to TRBD2. The CDR3 runs 14 residues. Germline trimming cut 4 bases from V and 3 bases from J; bases unmatched to any gene: 4. Germline V gives CDR1 MNHEY, CDR2 SMNVEV (reference sequence). The CDR3 sequence is CASSSAGGRYEQYF. CDR3 sequence (DNA): TGTGCCAGCAGTTCTGCGGGAGGGCGCTACGAGCAGTACTTC.

V and J are TRBV5-1 and TRBJ2-1, with 7 bases aligning to TRBD2. CDR3 length equals 14 residues. CDR1 is SGHRS and CDR2 is YFSETQ in the germline V gene. J gave up 5 bases and V 0 bases, and 2 bases lay outside the gene matches. CDR3 coding DNA: TGCGCCAGCAGCTTGGGAGGGACTAACAATGAGCAGTTCTTC. Translating it yields CASSLGGTNNEQFF.

This chain uses TRBV6-4 with TRBJ2-1; 9 nucleotides agree with TRBD2. The CDR3 runs 16 residues. Trimming at V came to 4 bases and at J to 3 bases, leaving 7 bases not matched to a gene. CDR1 MRHNA and CDR2 SNTAGT come from the germline V gene. CDR3 sequence (DNA): TGTGCCAGCAGTGCCGATAGCGGGAGTGGCTACAATGAGCAGTTCTTC. Protein: CASSADSGSGYNEQFF.

This chain joins TRBV5-6 and TRBJ2-5; perhaps TRBD2 as D (6 bases). Trimming cost V 4 bases and J 5 bases, with 18 bases left between them. The germline V gene encodes CDR1 SGHDT and CDR2 YYEEEE. CDR3 length equals 15 residues. CDR3 in DNA: TGTGCCAGCAGCCCCGCCCGACGGGGGAGGGAGACCCAGTACTTC. It specifies CASSPARRGRETQYF.

V usage is TRBV27 and J usage is TRBJ1-5; D call uncertain. The CDR3 loop spans 15 amino acids. Per germline, CDR1 MNHEY and CDR2 SMNVEV (reference sequence). V gave up 2 bases and J gave up 0 bases, with 8 bases separating them. In DNA, the CDR3 is TGTGCCAGCAGTTTAAATCCTTATAGCAATCAGCCCCAGCATTTT. Protein sequence: CASSLNPYSNQPQHF.

This chain uses TRBV14 with TRBJ2-3; D call uncertain. Trimming left V 1 base short and J 4 bases short, with 6 bases between. The CDR3 totals 13 residues. Germline V gene sequence: CDR1 SGHDN, CDR2 FVKESK. The CDR3 reads CASSQALPDTQYF. The CDR3 nucleotides read TGTGCCAGCAGCCAAGCCCTTCCAGATACGCAGTATTTT.

The chain recombines TRBV6-5 with TRBJ1-1, with TRBD1 identical over 7 bases. Trimming cost V 4 bases and J 4 bases; bases outside gene matches: 3. CDR1 is MNHEY, CDR2 SVGAGI, per germline. CDR3 length: 13 amino acids. The DNA of the CDR3 is TGTGCCAGCAGTTCCCGACAGGGCACTGAAGCTTTCTTT. Its protein is CASSSRQGTEAFF.

The chain joins TRBV7-9 to TRBJ2-7; possibly TRBD1 for D (6 bases). V lost 5 bases and J lost 2, with 13 bases in between. Per germline, CDR1 SEHNR and CDR2 FQNEAQ (reference sequence). This CDR3 comprises 14 residues. The DNA of the CDR3 is TGTGCCAGCAGCACTAACGGACAGACCTACGAGCAGTACTTC. Its protein is CASSTNGQTYEQYF.

The V and J genes are TRBV11-1 and TRBJ1-1; maybe TRBD1 (5 bases). CDR3 size: 13 residues. Germline loops: CDR1 SGHAT, CDR2 FQDESV (reference sequence). V was trimmed by 8 bases and J by 7 bases, leaving 17 bases between them. CDR3 DNA: TGTGCCAGCTACAAAGCGGGGGGAGGTGAAGCTTTCTTT. This gives the protein CASYKAGGGEAFF.

The genes are TRBV10-1 and TRBJ2-5; 13 nucleotides match TRBD2. V shed 9 bases and J 3 bases; nucleotides not matched to a gene: 16. This CDR3 contains 18 residues. Germline V gene lookup returns CDR1 WNHNN and CDR2 SYGVQD (reference sequence). In DNA, the CDR3 is TGCGCCAGGGGAAATGGACTAGCGGGAGCTGGGCCTGAAGAGACCCAGTACTTC. Its protein product is CARGNGLAGAGPEETQYF.